These 13 T cell receptor beta chains were all obtained from the same sample, sequenced in a study of blood T cells in healthy people across ages. A second PCR, run for 7 to 11 cycles, used a sample-barcoded 5' primer plus a J-beta primer mix. In TCRdb, the 5' RACE reads were re-called with MiXCR into one record per CDR3 protein. In the table there are under 850,000 distinct CDR3 sequences, roughly 34% of which are singletons. Specimen: blood. Receptor source: a young man in good health.

V usage is TRBV7-9 and J usage is TRBJ2-4; D is perhaps TRBD2 (5 bases). Germline V gene sequence: CDR1 SEHNR, CDR2 FQNEAQ (reference sequence). V was shortened by 3 bases and J by 13 bases, with 13 bases between the two germline ends. The CDR3 contains 12 residues. The CDR3 sequence: CASSLRGWEQYF. CDR3 DNA sequence: TGTGCCAGCAGCTTGCGCGGCTGGGAGCAGTACTTC.

This chain links TRBV7-2 with TRBJ2-3; 10 nucleotides line up with TRBD2. The ends lost 4 bases at V and 7 bases at J; junction bases unmatched: 5. The CDR3 totals 14 residues. The germline V gene encodes CDR1 SGHTA and CDR2 FQGNSA. The CDR3 DNA sequence: TGTGCCAGCAGCTCCTATAGCGGGGGGAATACGCAGTATTTT. Amino acid sequence: CASSSYSGGNTQYF. Full variable domain (outside the CDR3, taken from reference TRBV7-2 and TRBJ2-3): GAGVSQSPSNKVTEKGKDVELRCDPISGHTALYWYRQSLGQGLEFLIYFQGNSAPDKSGLPSDRFSAERTGGSVSTLTIQRTQQEDSAVYLCASSSYSGGNTQYFGPGTRLTVL.

This chain links TRBV28 with TRBJ1-2; TRBD1 might be the D (6 bases). Trimming stripped 1 base from V and 7 bases from J, with 10 bases between. The CDR3 is 13 amino acids. Germline values: CDR1 MDHEN, CDR2 SYDVKM. The CDR3 region has the DNA TGTGCCAGCAGTTTATCCAGGGGTGCTGGCTACACCTTC. Translated, it gives CASSLSRGAGYTF.

The chain has TRBV7-6 and TRBJ2-1, with 10 bases that match TRBD1. The CDR3 spans 15 residues. CDR1 and CDR2 from the germline V gene are SGHVS and FNYEAQ. J gave up 5 bases and V 4 bases, and 5 bases lay outside the gene matches. The CDR3 region has the DNA TGTGCCAGCAGCTCCCGACAGGGGGCGAACAATGAGCAGTTCTTC. It translates to CASSSRQGANNEQFF.

This clonotype has a handful of counts. The chain has TRBV14 and TRBJ2-1, with D perhaps TRBD2 (7 bases). The V gene lost 6 bases and the J gene lost 4 bases, with 10 bases spanning the gap. CDR3 length: 13 residues. Germline values: CDR1 SGHDN, CDR2 FVKESK. The CDR3 coding sequence is TGTGCCAGCAGGCGGGGGCGGTACAATGAGCAGTTCTTC. It translates to CASRRGRYNEQFF.

On this clonotype itself: Being one base from a much bigger clone, this may be a read error. J is TRBJ2-5 and V is TRBV5-1; the D gene is possibly TRBD1 (5 bases). Trimming pared 4 bases from V and 11 bases from J, leaving 18 bases between. Germline V lookup: CDR1 SGHRS, CDR2 YFSETQ. The CDR3 extends over 13 amino acids. For the CDR3, the DNA is TGCGCCAGCAGCCCGGCACCAGGGTATGAGCAGTACTTC. It codes for CASSPAPGYEQYF.

The chain is built from TRBV30 and TRBJ2-5, with D hard to call. CDR1 is GTSNPN and CDR2 is SVGIG in the germline V gene (reference sequence). This CDR3 contains 14 residues. V dropped 4 bases and J dropped 5 bases, with 17 bases sitting between them. The CDR3 nucleotides are TGTGCCTGGACCTCGACCCATATACAGGAGACCCAGTACTTC. This gives the protein CAWTSTHIQETQYF.

The V and J genes are TRBV20-1 and TRBJ2-7, with 10 bases lining up with TRBD1. The germline V gene has CDR1 DFQATT and CDR2 SNEGSKA (reference sequence). This CDR3 is 14 amino acids long. V lost 1 base to trimming and J lost 3 bases; unmatched junction nucleotides: 3. The CDR3 DNA reads as TGCAGTGCTAGAGCGGGACAGGGGAACTACGAGCAGTACTTC. Its protein is CSARAGQGNYEQYF.

The chain recombines TRBV4-3 with TRBJ1-1; D unresolved. The CDR3 runs to 15 residues. V was trimmed by 5 bases and J by 6 bases, leaving 19 bases between them. Germline V gene lookup returns CDR1 LGHNA and CDR2 YSLEER. The CDR3 here is CASSTGPHGPAEAFF. Here the CDR3 DNA reads TGCGCCAGCAGCACCGGGCCTCACGGGCCAGCTGAAGCTTTCTTT.

This sequence joins TRBV7-7 and TRBJ2-3; 9 bases are shared with TRBD1. Trimming at V came to 5 bases and at J to 1 base, leaving 7 bases not matched to a gene. This CDR3 has 16 amino acids. Germline V gene data show CDR1 as SSHAT and CDR2 as FNYEAQ (reference sequence). The CDR3 DNA is TGTGCCAGCAGCCGAGGGACAGGGTTCGGCACAGATACGCAGTATTTT. Amino acids: CASSRGTGFGTDTQYF.

The V gene is TRBV5-1, the J gene TRBJ1-3; D is ambiguous. The CDR3 covers 15 residues. Germline V gene sequence: CDR1 SGHRS, CDR2 YFSETQ. Between the trimmed V and J ends, which lost 4 bases and 3 bases, there was a span of 14 bases. CDR3 amino acids: CASSRQGGDGNTIYF. For the CDR3, the DNA is TGCGCCAGCAGCCGCCAAGGCGGGGATGGAAACACCATATATTTT.

This clonotype was detected only a few times. The rearrangement links TRBV21-1 to TRBJ2-4; the table gives TRBD1 as D, unverified against the DNA. TRBV21-1 is classified as a pseudogene. The CDR3 runs 17 residues. The CDR3 nucleotides read TGTGCCAGCAGCCCTCTGAACAGGGGGCAAGCCAAAAACATTCAGTACTTC. Its translation: CASSPLNRGQAKNIQYF.

This chain uses TRBV29-1 with TRBJ2-3, with a weak D call TRBD1 (6 bases). V lost 5 bases to trimming and J lost 2 bases, with 8 bases between them. Germline loops: CDR1 SQVTM, CDR2 ANQGSEA. This CDR3 spans 12 amino acids. This chain's CDR3 is CSVQGFTDTQYF. The CDR3 nucleotides are TGCAGCGTTCAGGGGTTCACAGATACGCAGTATTTT.